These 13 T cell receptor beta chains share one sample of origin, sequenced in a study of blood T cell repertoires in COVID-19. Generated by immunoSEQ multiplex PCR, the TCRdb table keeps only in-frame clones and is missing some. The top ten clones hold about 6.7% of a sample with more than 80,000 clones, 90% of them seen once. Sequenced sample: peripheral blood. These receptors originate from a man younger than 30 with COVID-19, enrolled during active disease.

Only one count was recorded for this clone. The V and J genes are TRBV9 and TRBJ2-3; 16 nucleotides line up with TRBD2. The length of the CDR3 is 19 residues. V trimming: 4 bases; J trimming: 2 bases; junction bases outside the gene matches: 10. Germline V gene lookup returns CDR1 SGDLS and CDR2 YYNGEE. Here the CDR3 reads CASSSTGTSGRVSTDTQYF. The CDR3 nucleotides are TGTGCCAGCAGCTCCACCGGGACTAGCGGGAGGGTTTCCACAGATACGCAGTATTTT.

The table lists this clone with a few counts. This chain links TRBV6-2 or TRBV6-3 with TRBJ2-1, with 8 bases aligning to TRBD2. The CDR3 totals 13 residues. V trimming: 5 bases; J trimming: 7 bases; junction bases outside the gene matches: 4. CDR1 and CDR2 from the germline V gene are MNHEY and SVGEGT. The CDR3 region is CASSQRERNEQFF. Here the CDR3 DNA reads TGTGCCAGCAGTCAGCGGGAGAGGAATGAGCAGTTCTTC.

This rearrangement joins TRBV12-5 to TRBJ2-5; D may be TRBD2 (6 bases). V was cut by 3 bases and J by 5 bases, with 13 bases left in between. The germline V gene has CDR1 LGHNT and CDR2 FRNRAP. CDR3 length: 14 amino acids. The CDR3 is CASGLSGVWETQYF. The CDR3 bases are TGTGCTAGTGGTTTATCGGGAGTTTGGGAGACCCAGTACTTC.

The CDR3 bases are TGTGCCAGCAGCTTGGGGGCAGGCACAGATACGCAGTATTTT. It translates to CASSLGAGTDTQYF. V and J are TRBV11-3 and TRBJ2-3; D possibly corresponds to TRBD1 (6 bases). Germline assignment: CDR1 SGHNT and CDR2 YENEEA. CDR3 length: 14 residues. Deletions cut 3 bases from V and 1 base from J, with 8 bases between.

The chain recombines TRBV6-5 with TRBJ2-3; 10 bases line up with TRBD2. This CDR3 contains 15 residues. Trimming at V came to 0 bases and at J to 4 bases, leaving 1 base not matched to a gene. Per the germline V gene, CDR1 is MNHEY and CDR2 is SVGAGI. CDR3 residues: CASSYSAGGSDTQYF. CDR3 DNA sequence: TGTGCCAGCAGTTACTCAGCGGGAGGGTCAGATACGCAGTATTTT.

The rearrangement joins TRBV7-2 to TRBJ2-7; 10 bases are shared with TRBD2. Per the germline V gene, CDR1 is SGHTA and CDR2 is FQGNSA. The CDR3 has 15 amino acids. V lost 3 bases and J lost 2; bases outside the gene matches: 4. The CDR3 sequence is CASSFLAGVTYEQYF. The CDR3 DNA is TGTGCCAGCAGCTTCCTAGCGGGAGTGACCTACGAGCAGTACTTC. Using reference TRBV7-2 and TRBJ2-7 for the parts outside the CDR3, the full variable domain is GAGVSQSPSNKVTEKGKDVELRCDPISGHTALYWYRQSLGQGLEFLIYFQGNSAPDKSGLPSDRFSAERTGGSVSTLTIQRTQQEDSAVYLCASSFLAGVTYEQYFGPGTRLTVT.

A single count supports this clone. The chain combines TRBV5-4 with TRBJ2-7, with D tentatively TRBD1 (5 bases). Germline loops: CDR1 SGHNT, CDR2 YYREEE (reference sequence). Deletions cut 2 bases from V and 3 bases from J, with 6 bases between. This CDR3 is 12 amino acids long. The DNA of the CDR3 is TGTGCCAGCAGCTTAAGGGGCTACGAGCAGTACTTC. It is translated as CASSLRGYEQYF.

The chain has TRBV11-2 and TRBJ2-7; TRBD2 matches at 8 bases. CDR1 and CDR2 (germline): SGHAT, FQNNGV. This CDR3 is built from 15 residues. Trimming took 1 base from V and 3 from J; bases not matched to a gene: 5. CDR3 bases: TGTGCCAGCAGCTTAGCGGGGGGGCTGTACTACGAGCAGTACTTC. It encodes CASSLAGGLYYEQYF.

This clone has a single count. The CDR3 loop is CASSPSQGYYDEQFF. The CDR3 coding sequence is TGTGCCAGCAGCCCCTCCCAGGGGTATTACGATGAGCAGTTCTTC. The chain uses TRBV5-4 and TRBJ2-1; tentatively, D is TRBD1 (6 bases). Trimming removed 4 bases at V and 8 bases at J, with 19 bases between. This CDR3 is built from 15 residues. In germline, CDR1 is SGHNT, CDR2 YYREEE (reference sequence).

CDR3 region: CASSVFYRPGNTIYF. Written as DNA, the CDR3 is TGTGCCAGCAGTGTATTTTACAGGCCCGGAAACACCATATATTTT. The rearrangement links TRBV2 to TRBJ1-3, with D perhaps matching TRBD1 (5 bases). With 4 bases removed from V and 4 bases from J, the gap between germline ends came to 14 bases. The CDR3 loop spans 15 amino acids. Germline V gene sequence: CDR1 SNHLY, CDR2 FYNNEI.

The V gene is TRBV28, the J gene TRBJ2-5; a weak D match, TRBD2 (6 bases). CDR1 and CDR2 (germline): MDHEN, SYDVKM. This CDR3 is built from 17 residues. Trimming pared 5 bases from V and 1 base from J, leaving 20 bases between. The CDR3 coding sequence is TGTGCCAGCAGTACCCGGGACTCCCGAAGCCCCCAAGAGACCCAGTACTTC. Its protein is CASSTRDSRSPQETQYF.

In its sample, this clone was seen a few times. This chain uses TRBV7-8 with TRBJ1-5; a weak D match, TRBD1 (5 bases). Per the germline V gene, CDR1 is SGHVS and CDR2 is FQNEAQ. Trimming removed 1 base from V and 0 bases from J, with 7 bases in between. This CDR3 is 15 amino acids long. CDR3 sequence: CASSLGQYSNQPQHF. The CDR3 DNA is TGTGCCAGCAGCTTAGGACAGTATAGCAATCAGCCCCAGCATTTT.

The CDR3 region has the DNA TGTGCCACCAGCCCCGGGTACGAGCAGTACTTC. Amino acid sequence: CATSPGYEQYF. This chain connects TRBV15 to TRBJ2-7; the D is unclear. Trimming removed 5 bases from V and 4 bases from J, with 6 bases in between. The germline V gene encodes CDR1 LNHNV and CDR2 YYDKDF (reference sequence). The CDR3 covers 11 residues.